These 2 T cell receptor beta chains were sequenced from one sample in a study of T cell repertoires in cytomegalovirus infection. Their cognate antigens are unknown. TCRdb analysed the reads with MiXCR anew, one entry per CDR3 protein. The data hold about 220,000 distinct CDR3 sequences, with 35% to 40% observed a single time. This specimen was CD8+ T cells from cultured PBMCs, taken from culture after CMV antigen stimulation. These receptors were taken from a human donor in good health (CMV status not recorded). Some clones in this sample may be carry-over from other donors' samples.

The V gene is TRBV20-1, the J gene TRBJ1-4; 7 nucleotides align to TRBD1. Germline CDR1 DFQATT, CDR2 SNEGSKA (reference sequence). V shed 0 bases, J shed 7 bases, and the junction held 11 bases outside the gene matches. The CDR3 loop spans 16 amino acids. The CDR3 sequence is CSARDMVPGGSEKLFF. CDR3 in DNA: TGCAGTGCTAGAGATATGGTCCCAGGGGGGAGTGAAAAACTGTTTTTT.

This clonotype is a singleton in its sample. The rearrangement links TRBV27 to TRBJ1-1; no reliable D call. Germline loops: CDR1 MNHEY, CDR2 SMNVEV (reference sequence). This CDR3 region has 14 residues. V lost 3 bases to trimming and J lost 0 bases, with 8 bases between them. Written as DNA, the CDR3 is TGTGCCAGCAGTTTGGCAGGCATGAACACTGAAGCTTTCTTT. Translating it yields CASSLAGMNTEAFF.